This TCR beta chain was obtained from a study of identical twins (dated by TCRdb to the mid-2010s). Notes on the research overall: TCR alpha and beta repertoires from monozygotic twins, unrelated adults of various ages and cord blood were deep-sequenced to test whether fetal clonotypes persist. To rule out contamination, replicate twin experiments were performed at different times with different library preparation protocols.

The germline V gene (reference sequence) sets CDR1 to DFQATT and CDR2 to SNEGSKA. The V and J ends are trimmed by 2 bases and 5 bases, leaving 12 bases between them. Measured from the cysteine to the phenylalanine, the CDR3 is 13 residues long. Of the read, only the CDR3 DNA is kept; its 39 bases are in frame from base 1. Every donor in the study was a healthy Caucasian. Using Miltenyi CD45RO+ enrichment and human naive T-cell isolation kits, memory (CD45RO+) and naive T cells were isolated from PBMC. Comment on this clonotype: No cognate antigen has been identified for it. Qualities for individual bases were not recorded, and no much larger clone is one base off.

Library preparation used 5' RACE. Sequenced using an Illumina HiSeq 2000. Template switching added a universal primer binding site, and the final cDNA carried a unique molecular identifier that allowed TCR cDNA molecules to be counted accurately. First-strand cDNA for TCR alpha and beta chains was synthesized from specific primers in the conserved constant-segment region. To control for contamination, each cDNA library was double barcoded with a SMART-Mk sample barcode plus Illumina barcodes. Two successive PCR steps introduced TruSeq adapter sequences along with Illumina sample barcodes. TCR alpha and beta cDNA libraries were sequenced on the Illumina HiSeq platform with custom primers. For the original study's pipeline: MiGEC processed the raw reads to extract unique molecular identifiers, while MiXCR was used to determine the CDR3 positions. Recombination models were inferred per individual with the repgenHMM and IGoR tools using an EM algorithm. The tcR package in R was used for shared clonotype analysis, with sharing normalized by the product of cloneset sizes. To study raw recombination free of thymic and clonal selection effects, out-of-frame nonproductive sequences were analyzed. TCRdb took the public reads, trimmed them with fastp at Q25, ran MiXCR for clone calling and kept in-frame beta chains. Each entry merges the rows of one CDR3 protein and shows their most common DNA and genes. TCRdb, not the authors, supplied the V and J calls. The sample includes around 220,000 distinct CDR3 sequences, with roughly an eighth observed a single time. The top ten clonotypes cover about 9% of the sample.

General findings and caveats noted by the study authors: Excess twin sharing in beta out-of-frame sequences was weaker because fewer shared sequences lowered the signal-to-noise ratio. Out-of-frame TCR alpha sharing in monozygotic twins was systematically underestimated by recombination models, whereas sharing between unrelated individuals was in agreement with the recombination models. Abundant cord blood beta clonotypes had fewer insertions, young adult naive repertoires showed a similar but weaker trend, and memory repertoires showed no such trend. Invariant T cells such as MAIT and iNKT could partly confound zero-insertion analyses, although diverse VJ usage argued against such confounding for most clonotypes. Compared with coincidental sharing between unrelated individuals, out-of-frame TCR alpha sequences shared between twins had an excess of sequences with low generation probability. Because the same donors could not be followed over many years, conclusions were based on cross-sectional statistical analysis.

Sequencing was carried out using memory (CD45RO+) T cells sorted from blood. This specimen's cell subset or site label, per the study, means: CD45RO+ enriched T cells. The chain uses TRBV20-1 and TRBJ2-5, with no D gene named confidently. The sequence came from a woman under 30 in good health. The CDR3 corresponds to CSARMQSTETQYF. The DNA sequence follows: TGCAGTGCTAGAATGCAGAGCACGGAGACCCAGTACTTC.